These 9 T cell receptor beta chains share one sample of origin, sequenced in a study of blood T cell repertoires in COVID-19 (dated by TCRdb to 2020 to 2022). The library was made by the immunoSEQ multiplex PCR assay. Sourced from immuneACCESS, this table was stored by TCRdb with only in-frame sequences that have V and J called. A share of the clones is absent; for the studies checked, an unresolved V gene accounts for under half, and the remainder has no known explanation. Counted in this sample were fewer than 350,000 clones; nearly 90% of them appeared once. The top ten clonotypes cover 1.7% of the sample. The sequenced material came from PBMCs or T cells enriched from blood (not recorded which). The receptors were sampled from a woman younger than 35 with acute COVID-19.

The V and J genes are TRBV4-1 and TRBJ1-1; 8 nucleotides align to TRBD1. Germline CDR1 MGHRA, CDR2 YSYEKL. The V gene end was trimmed by 3 bases and the J gene end by 0 bases; junction bases not matched to a gene: 9. The CDR3 length is 17 residues. The CDR3 reads CASSQEGRTGLNTEAFF. Written as DNA, the CDR3 is TGCGCCAGCAGCCAGGAAGGAAGGACAGGGCTGAACACTGAAGCTTTCTTT.

The chain uses TRBV5-1 and TRBJ2-7; 9 bases align to TRBD2. The V segment lost 4 bases and the J segment 2 bases; nucleotides outside the gene matches: 7. Germline V gives CDR1 SGHRS, CDR2 YFSETQ. The CDR3 is made up of 15 amino acids. CDR3 sequence: CASSRAGGGTYEQYF. The CDR3 DNA is TGCGCCAGCAGCCGGGCGGGAGGGGGGACCTACGAGCAGTACTTC. Complete variable domain (other parts from reference TRBV5-1 and TRBJ2-7): KAGVTQTPRYLIKTRGQQVTLSCSPISGHRSVSWYQQTPGQGLQFLFEYFSETQRNKGNFPGRFSGRQFSNSRSEMNVSTLELGDSALYLCASSRAGGGTYEQYFGPGTRLTVT.

The chain uses TRBV29-1 and TRBJ2-7, with a weak D call TRBD1 (6 bases). Germline loops: CDR1 SQVTM, CDR2 ANQGSEA. The CDR3 totals 15 residues. V lost 1 base to trimming and J lost 3 bases, with 16 bases between them. CDR3 sequence reads: CSVEGETGHRYEQYF. Here the CDR3 DNA reads TGCAGCGTTGAAGGAGAAACGGGACACCGCTACGAGCAGTACTTC.

J is TRBJ1-6 and V is TRBV5-1; possible D gene TRBD1, 5 bases. CDR3 length equals 14 residues. CDR1 and CDR2 (germline): SGHRS, YFSETQ. Trimming pared 2 bases from V and 7 bases from J, leaving 10 bases between. CDR3 loop: CASSFGGGNSPLHF. DNA of the CDR3: TGCGCCAGCAGCTTTGGGGGAGGCAATTCACCCCTCCACTTT.

The chain combines TRBV19 with TRBJ2-7; 11 bases are a match to TRBD2. The junction had 4 bases not matched to a gene; V was cut back by 3 bases and J by 3 bases. The germline CDR1 and CDR2 sequences are LNHDA and SQIVND (reference sequence). This CDR3 is 15 amino acids long. This CDR3 is CASSIGLAGIYEQYF. CDR3 DNA sequence: TGTGCCAGTAGTATTGGACTAGCGGGTATCTACGAGCAGTACTTC. Variable domain in full (rest from reference TRBV19 and TRBJ2-7): DGGITQSPKYLFRKEGQNVTLSCEQNLNHDAMYWYRQDPGQGLRLIYYSQIVNDFQKGDIAEGYSVSREKKESFPLTVTSAQKNPTAFYLCASSIGLAGIYEQYFGPGTRLTVT.

The rearrangement joins TRBV7-2 to TRBJ2-1; 8 bases fit TRBD2. CDR3 size: 15 residues. V lost 2 bases and J lost 8; bases outside the gene matches: 8. CDR1 is SGHTA and CDR2 is FQGNSA in the germline V gene. The CDR3 region is CASSLMGLEGHEQFF. CDR3 bases: TGTGCCAGCAGCTTAATGGGACTAGAGGGCCATGAGCAGTTCTTC.

This sequence joins TRBV27 and TRBJ1-2; 8 positions match TRBD1. Trimming took 0 bases from V and 3 from J; bases not matched to a gene: 6. This CDR3 has 16 residues. Germline CDR1 MNHEY, CDR2 SMNVEV (reference sequence). CDR3 sequence reads: CASSLSGGQDYYGYTF. DNA of the CDR3: TGTGCCAGCAGTTTATCGGGGGGACAGGACTACTATGGCTACACCTTC.

The chain is built from TRBV7-9 and TRBJ2-5; D perhaps matches TRBD1 (5 bases). This CDR3 has 13 residues. CDR1 is SEHNR, CDR2 FQNEAQ, per germline (reference sequence). V gave up 3 bases and J gave up 3 bases, with 8 bases separating them. CDR3 coding DNA: TGTGCCAGCAGCTTTAGCAGGGAAGAGACCCAGTACTTC. Amino acids: CASSFSREETQYF.

This sequence joins TRBV15 and TRBJ2-5, with TRBD2 identical over 12 bases. The CDR3 spans 15 residues. Trimming took 8 bases from V and 4 from J; bases not matched to a gene: 8. In germline, CDR1 is LNHNV, CDR2 YYDKDF (reference sequence). The CDR3 DNA is TGTGCCACCTACGCTAGCGGGAGGGCCGGAGAGACCCAGTACTTC. It codes for CATYASGRAGETQYF.